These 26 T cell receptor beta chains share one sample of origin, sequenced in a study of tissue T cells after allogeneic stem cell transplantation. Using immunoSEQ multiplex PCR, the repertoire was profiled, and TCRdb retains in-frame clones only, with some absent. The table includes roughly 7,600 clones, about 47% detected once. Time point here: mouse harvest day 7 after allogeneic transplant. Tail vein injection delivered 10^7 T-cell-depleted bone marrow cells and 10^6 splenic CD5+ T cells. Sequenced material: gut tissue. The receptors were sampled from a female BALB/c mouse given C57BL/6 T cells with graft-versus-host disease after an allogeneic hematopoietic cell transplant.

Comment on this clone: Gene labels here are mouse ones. CDR3 loop: CASSLPRGEVFF. CDR3 bases read: TGTGCCAGCAGTCTCCCCAGGGGCGAAGTCTTC. The V call is TRBV26, the J call TRBJ1-1; D is perhaps TRBD1 (6 bases). The read is 1 residue too short to cover the CDR3 end, so that end is filled in from the germline J gene. The V gene's germline CDR1 is KGHPV and CDR2 FQNQEV (reference sequence). CDR3 length equals 12 residues. V was clipped by 3 bases and J by 8 bases, with 10 bases between them.

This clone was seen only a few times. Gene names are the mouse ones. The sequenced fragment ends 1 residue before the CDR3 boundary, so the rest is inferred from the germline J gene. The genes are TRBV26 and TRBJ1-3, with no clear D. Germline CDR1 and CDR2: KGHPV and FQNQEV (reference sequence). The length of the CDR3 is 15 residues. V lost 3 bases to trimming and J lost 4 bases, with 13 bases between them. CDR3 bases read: TGTGCCAGCAGTCTTGGCAGGATGGGGGGAAATACGCTCTAT. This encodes CASSLGRMGGNTLY. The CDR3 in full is CASSLGRMGGNTLYF.

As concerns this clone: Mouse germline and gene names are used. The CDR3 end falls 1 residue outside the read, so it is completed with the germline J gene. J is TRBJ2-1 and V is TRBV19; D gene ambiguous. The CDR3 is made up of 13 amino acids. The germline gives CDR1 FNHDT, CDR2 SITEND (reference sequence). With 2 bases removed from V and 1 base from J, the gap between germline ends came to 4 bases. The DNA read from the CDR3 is TGTGCCAGCAGTATGGGGAACTATGCTGAGCAGTTC. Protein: CASSMGNYAEQF. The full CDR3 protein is CASSMGNYAEQFF.

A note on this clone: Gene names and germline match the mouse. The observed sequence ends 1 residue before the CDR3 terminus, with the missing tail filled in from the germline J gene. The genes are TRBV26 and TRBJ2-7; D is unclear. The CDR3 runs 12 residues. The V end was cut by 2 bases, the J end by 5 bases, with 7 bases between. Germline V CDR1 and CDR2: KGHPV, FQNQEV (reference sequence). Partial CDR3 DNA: TGTGCCAGCAGTCTGGACAAAAATGAACAGTAC. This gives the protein CASSLDKNEQY. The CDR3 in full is CASSLDKNEQYF.

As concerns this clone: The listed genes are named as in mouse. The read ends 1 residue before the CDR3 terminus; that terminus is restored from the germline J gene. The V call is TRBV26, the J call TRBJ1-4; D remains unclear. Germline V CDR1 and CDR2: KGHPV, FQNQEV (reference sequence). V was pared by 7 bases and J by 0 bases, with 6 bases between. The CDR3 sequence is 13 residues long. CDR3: CASKEISNERLFF. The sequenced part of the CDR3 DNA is TGTGCCAGCAAAGAAATTTCCAACGAAAGATTATTT.

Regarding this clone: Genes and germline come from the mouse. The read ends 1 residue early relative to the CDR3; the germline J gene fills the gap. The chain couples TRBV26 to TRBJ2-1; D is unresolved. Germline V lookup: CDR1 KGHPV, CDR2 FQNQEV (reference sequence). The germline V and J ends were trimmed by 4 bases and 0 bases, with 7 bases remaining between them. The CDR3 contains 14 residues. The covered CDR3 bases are TGTGCCAGCAGTCGGGCAGCTAACTATGCTGAGCAGTTC. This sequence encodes CASSRAANYAEQF. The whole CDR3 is CASSRAANYAEQFF.

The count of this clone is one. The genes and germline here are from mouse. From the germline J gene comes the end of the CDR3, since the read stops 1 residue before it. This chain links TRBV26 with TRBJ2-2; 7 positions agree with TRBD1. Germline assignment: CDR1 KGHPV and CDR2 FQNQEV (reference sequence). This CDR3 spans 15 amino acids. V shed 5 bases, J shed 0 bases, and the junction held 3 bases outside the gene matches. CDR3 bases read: TGTGCCAGCAGTTCCGGGACAGCAAACACCGGGCAGCTCTAC. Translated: CASSSGTANTGQLY. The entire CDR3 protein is CASSSGTANTGQLYF.

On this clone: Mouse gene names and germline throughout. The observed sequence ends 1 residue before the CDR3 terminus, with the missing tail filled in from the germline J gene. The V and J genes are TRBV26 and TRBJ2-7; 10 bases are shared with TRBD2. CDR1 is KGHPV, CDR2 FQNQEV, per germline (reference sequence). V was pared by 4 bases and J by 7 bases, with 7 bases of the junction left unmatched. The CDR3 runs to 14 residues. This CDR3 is CASSPLGGRGEQYF. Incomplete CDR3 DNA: TGTGCCAGCAGTCCTCTGGGGGGGCGAGGGGAACAGTAC.

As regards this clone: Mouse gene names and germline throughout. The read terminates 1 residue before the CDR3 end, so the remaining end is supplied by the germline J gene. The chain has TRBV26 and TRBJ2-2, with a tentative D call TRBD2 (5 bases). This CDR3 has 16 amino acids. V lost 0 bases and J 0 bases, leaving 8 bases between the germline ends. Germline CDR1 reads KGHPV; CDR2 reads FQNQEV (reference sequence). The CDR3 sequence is CASSLSWGANTGQLYF. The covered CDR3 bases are TGTGCCAGCAGTCTGTCATGGGGTGCAAACACCGGGCAGCTCTAC.

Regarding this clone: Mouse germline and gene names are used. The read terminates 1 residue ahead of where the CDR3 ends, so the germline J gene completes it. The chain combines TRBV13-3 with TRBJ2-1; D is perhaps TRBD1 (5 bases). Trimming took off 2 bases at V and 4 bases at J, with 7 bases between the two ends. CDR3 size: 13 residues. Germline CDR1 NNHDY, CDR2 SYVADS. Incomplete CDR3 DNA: TGTGCCAGCAGTGACAGGGCGTATGCTGAGCAGTTC. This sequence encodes CASSDRAYAEQF. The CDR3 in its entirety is CASSDRAYAEQFF.

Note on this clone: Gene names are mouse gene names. CDR3 in amino acids: CASSTGTGVERLFF. CDR3 bases read: TGTGCCAGCAGCACCGGGACAGGGGTCGAAAGATTATTT. The rearrangement uses TRBV4 and TRBJ1-4; 10 bases fit TRBD1. Read coverage stops 1 residue before the CDR3 terminus; the germline J gene supplies the remainder. Germline V gives CDR1 LGHDT, CDR2 YNNKQL (reference sequence). The CDR3 consists of 14 residues. V lost 5 bases, J lost 7 bases, and 4 bases stayed unmatched.

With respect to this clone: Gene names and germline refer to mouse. The covered CDR3 bases are TGTGCCAGCAGCCGGGACGTCCGGGACACCCAGTAC. Protein sequence: CASSRDVRDTQY. The full CDR3 protein is CASSRDVRDTQYF. The rearrangement uses TRBV15 and TRBJ2-5; possibly TRBD1 or TRBD2 for D (5 bases each). The CDR3 end falls 1 residue outside the read, so it is completed with the germline J gene. Germline V gene data show CDR1 as SGHND and CDR2 as FRSKSL. Trimming shortened V by 6 bases and J by 6 bases, and 13 bases separated the two germline ends. This CDR3 contains 13 residues.

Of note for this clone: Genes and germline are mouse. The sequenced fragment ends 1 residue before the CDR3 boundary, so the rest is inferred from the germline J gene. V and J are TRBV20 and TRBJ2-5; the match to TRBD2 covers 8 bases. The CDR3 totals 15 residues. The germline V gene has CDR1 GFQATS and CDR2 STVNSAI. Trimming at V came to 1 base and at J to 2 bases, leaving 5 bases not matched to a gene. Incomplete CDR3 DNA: TGTGGTGCTAGGGTCTGGGGGGTAAGCCAAGACACCCAGTAC. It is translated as CGARVWGVSQDTQY. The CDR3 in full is CGARVWGVSQDTQYF.

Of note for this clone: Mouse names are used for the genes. The covered CDR3 bases are TGTGCCAGCAGTACAATCGGGACAGCAAACTCCGACTACACC. The encoded protein is CASSTIGTANSDYT. The whole CDR3 sequence is CASSTIGTANSDYTF. The chain recombines TRBV19 with TRBJ1-2; TRBD1 matches 7 bases. With the read ending 1 residue before the CDR3 end, the germline J gene is used to fill in that end. The CDR3 totals 15 residues. Per germline, CDR1 FNHDT and CDR2 SITEND (reference sequence). V gave up 3 bases and J gave up 0 bases; unmatched junction bases: 5.

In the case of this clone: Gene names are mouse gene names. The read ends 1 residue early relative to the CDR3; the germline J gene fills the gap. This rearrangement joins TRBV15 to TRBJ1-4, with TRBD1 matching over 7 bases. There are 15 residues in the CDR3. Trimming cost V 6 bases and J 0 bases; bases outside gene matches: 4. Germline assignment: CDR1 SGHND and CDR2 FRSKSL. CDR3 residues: CASRWTGISNERLFF. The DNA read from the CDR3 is TGTGCCAGCAGGTGGACAGGTATTTCCAACGAAAGATTATTT. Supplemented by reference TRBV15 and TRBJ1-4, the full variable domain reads DAGVTQTPRHEVAEKGQTIILKCEPVSGHNDLFWYRQTKIQGLELLSYFRSKSLMEDGGAFKDRFKAEMLNSSFSTLKIQPTEPKDSAVYLCASRWTGISNERLFFGHGTKLSVL.

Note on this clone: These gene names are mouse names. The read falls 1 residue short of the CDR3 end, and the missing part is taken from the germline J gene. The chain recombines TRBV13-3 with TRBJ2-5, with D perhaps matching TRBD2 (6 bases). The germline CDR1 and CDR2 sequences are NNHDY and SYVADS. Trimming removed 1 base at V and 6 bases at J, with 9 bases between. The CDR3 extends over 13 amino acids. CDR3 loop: CASSDWWGDTQYF. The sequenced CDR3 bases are TGTGCCAGCAGTGATTGGTGGGGGGACACCCAGTAC.

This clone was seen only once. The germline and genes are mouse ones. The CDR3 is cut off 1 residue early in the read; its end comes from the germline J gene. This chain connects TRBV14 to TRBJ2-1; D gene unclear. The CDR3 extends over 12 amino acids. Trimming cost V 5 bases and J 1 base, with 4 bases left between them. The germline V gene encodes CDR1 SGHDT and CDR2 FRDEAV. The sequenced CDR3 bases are TGTGCCAGCAGACAAAACTATGCTGAGCAGTTC. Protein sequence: CASRQNYAEQF. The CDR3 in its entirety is CASRQNYAEQFF. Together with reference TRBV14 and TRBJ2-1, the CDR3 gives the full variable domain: EAGVTQSPRYAVLQEGQAVSFWCDPISGHDTLYWYQQPRDQGPQLLVYFRDEAVIDNSQLPSDRFSAVRPKGTNSTLKIQSAKQGDTATYLCASRQNYAEQFFGPGTRLTVL.

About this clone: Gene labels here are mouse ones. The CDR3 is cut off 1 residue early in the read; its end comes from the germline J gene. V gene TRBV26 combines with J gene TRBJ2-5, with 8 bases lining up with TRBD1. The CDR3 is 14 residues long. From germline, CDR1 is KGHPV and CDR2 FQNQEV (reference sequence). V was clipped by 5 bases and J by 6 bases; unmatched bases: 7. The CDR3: CASSFQGARDTQYF. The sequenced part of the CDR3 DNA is TGTGCCAGCAGTTTCCAGGGGGCGCGGGACACCCAGTAC.

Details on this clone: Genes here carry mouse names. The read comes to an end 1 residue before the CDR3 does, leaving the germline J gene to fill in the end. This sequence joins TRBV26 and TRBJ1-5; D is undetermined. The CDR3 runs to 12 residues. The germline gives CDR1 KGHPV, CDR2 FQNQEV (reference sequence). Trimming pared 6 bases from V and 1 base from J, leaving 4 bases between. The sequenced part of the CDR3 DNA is TGTGCCAGCAGCTACAACAACCAGGCTCCGCTT. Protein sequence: CASSYNNQAPL. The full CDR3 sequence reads CASSYNNQAPLF.

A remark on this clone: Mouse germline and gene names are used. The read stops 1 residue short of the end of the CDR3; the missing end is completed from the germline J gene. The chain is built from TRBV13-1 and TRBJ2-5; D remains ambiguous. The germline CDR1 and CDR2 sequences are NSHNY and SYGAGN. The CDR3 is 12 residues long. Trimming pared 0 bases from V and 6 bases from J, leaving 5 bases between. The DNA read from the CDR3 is TGTGCCAGCAGTGATGGAGGGGACACCCAGTAC. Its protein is CASSDGGDTQY. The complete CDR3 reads CASSDGGDTQYF.

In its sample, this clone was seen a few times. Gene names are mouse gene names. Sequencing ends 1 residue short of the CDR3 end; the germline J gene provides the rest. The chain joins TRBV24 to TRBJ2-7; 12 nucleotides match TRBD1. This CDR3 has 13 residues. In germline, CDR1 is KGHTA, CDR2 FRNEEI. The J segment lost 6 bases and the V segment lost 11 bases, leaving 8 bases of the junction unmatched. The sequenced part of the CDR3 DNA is TGTGCCCCATTCCGGGACAGGGGGCTTGAACAGTAC. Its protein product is CAPFRDRGLEQY. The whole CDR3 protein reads CAPFRDRGLEQYF.

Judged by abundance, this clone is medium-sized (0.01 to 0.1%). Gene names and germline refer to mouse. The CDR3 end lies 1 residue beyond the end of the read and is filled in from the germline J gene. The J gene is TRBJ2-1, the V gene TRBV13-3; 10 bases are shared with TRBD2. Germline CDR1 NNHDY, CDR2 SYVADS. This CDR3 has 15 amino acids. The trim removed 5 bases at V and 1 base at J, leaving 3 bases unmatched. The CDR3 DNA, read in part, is TGTGCCAGCAGCGGACTGGGGGCCAACTATGCTGAGCAGTTC. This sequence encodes CASSGLGANYAEQF. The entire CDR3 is CASSGLGANYAEQFF.

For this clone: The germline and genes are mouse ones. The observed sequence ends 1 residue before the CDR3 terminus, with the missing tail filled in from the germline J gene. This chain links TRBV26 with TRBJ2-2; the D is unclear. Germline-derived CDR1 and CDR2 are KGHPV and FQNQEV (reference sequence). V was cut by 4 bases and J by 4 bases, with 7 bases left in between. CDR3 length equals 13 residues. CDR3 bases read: TGTGCCAGCAGTCCCTCCCCCACCGGGCAGCTCTAC. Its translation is CASSPSPTGQLY. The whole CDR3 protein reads CASSPSPTGQLYF.

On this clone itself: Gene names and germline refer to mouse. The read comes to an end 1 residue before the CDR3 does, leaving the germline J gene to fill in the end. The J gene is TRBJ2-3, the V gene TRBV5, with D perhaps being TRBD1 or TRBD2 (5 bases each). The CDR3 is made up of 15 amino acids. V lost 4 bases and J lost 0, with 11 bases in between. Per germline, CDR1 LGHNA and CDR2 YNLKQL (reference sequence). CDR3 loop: CASSRDRVSAETLYF. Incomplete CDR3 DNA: TGTGCCAGCAGCCGGGACCGTGTTAGTGCAGAAACGCTGTAT.

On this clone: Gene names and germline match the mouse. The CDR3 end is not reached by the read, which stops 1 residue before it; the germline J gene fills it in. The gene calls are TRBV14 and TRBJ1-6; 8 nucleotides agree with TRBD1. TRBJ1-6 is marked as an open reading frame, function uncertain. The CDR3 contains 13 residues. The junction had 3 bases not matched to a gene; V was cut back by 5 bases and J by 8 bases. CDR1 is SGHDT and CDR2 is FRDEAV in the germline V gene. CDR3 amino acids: CASSLTGDSPLYF. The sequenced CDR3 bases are TGTGCCAGCAGCCTGACAGGGGATTCGCCCCTCTAC.

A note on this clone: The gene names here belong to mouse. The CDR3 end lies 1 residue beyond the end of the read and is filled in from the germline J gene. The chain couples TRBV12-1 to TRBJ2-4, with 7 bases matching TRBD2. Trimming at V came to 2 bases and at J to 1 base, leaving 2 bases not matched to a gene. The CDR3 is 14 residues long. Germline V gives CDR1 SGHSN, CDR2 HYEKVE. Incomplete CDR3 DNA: TGTGCCAGCTCTCACGACTGGGGTCAAAACACCTTGTAC. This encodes CASSHDWGQNTLY. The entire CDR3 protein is CASSHDWGQNTLYF.